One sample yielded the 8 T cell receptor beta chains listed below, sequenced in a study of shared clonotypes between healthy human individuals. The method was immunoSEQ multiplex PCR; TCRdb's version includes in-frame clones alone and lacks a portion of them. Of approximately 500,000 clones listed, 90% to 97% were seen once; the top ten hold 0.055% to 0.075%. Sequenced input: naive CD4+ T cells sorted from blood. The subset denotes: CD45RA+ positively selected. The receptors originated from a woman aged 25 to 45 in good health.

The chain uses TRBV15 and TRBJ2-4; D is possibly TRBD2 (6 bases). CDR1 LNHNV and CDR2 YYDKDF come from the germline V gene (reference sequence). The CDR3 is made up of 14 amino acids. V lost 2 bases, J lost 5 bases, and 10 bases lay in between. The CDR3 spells CATSRLGLQNIQYF. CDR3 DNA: TGTGCCACCAGCAGATTGGGACTTCAAAACATTCAGTACTTC.

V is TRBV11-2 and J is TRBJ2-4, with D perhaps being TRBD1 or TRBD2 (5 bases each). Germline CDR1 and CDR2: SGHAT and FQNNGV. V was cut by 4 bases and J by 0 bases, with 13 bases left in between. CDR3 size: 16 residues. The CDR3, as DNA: TGTGCCAGCAGCTCACCGGGGCGTCTAGCCAAAAACATTCAGTACTTC. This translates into CASSSPGRLAKNIQYF. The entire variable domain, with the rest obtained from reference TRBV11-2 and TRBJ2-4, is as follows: EAGVAQSPRYKIIEKRQSVAFWCNPISGHATLYWYQQILGQGPKLLIQFQNNGVVDDSQLPKDRFSAERLKGVDSTLKIQPAKLEDSAVYLCASSSPGRLAKNIQYFGAGTRLSVL.

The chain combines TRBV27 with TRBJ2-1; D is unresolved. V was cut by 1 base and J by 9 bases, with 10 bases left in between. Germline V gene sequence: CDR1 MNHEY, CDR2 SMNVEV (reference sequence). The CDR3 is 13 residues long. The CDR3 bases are TGTGCCAGCAGTTTATTTAGAACGGTTGAGCAGTTCTTC. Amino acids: CASSLFRTVEQFF.

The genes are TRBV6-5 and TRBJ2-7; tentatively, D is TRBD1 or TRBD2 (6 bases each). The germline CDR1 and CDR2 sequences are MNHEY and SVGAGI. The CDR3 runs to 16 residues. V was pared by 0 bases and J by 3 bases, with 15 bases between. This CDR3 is CASSYSWGARSYEQYF. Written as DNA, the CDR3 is TGTGCCAGCAGTTACTCTTGGGGGGCGCGTAGCTACGAGCAGTACTTC.

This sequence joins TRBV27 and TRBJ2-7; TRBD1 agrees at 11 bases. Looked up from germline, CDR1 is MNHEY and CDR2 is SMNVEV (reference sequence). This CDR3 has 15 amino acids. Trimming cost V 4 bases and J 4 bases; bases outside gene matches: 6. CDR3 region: CASSSAGTGGYEQYF. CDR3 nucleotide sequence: TGTGCCAGCAGTTCAGCCGGGACAGGGGGATACGAGCAGTACTTC.

This CDR3 reads CASSMGQHYEQYF. CDR3 in DNA: TGTGCCAGCTCCATGGGACAACACTACGAGCAGTACTTC. The chain recombines TRBV18 with TRBJ2-7, with D tentatively TRBD1 (6 bases). The CDR3 runs to 13 residues. Germline assignment: CDR1 KGHSH and CDR2 LQKENI. Between the trimmed V and J ends, which lost 6 bases and 3 bases, there was a span of 12 bases.

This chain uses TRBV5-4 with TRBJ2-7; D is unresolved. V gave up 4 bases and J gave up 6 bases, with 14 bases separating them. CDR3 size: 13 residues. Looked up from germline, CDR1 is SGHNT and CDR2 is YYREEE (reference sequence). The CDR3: CASSPRTLSEQYF. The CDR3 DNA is TGTGCCAGCAGCCCTCGGACCCTTAGCGAGCAGTACTTC.

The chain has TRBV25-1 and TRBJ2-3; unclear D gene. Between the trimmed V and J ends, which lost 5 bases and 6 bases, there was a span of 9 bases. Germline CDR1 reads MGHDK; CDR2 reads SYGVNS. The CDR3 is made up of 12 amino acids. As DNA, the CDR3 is TGTGCCAGCAGTCTACGGCGGGATACGCAGTATTTT. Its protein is CASSLRRDTQYF.